This T cell receptor (beta chain) was found in a study of shared clonotypes between healthy human individuals. Broader study findings: Sequencing depth was expected to influence donor clonotype sharing.

It was CD45RO-negative cells, positively selected for CCR7, that made up naive CD8 cells, with terminally differentiated effector memory CD45RA+ cells excluded. Study donors comprised healthy, HIV-negative adults devoid of recent acute infection or vaccination. With 1 base clipped from V and 2 bases from J, the junction kept 2 bases outside the gene matches. The CDR3 spans 16 residues. Per the germline V gene, CDR1 is LNHNV and CDR2 is YYDKDF (reference sequence). Assay: immunoSEQ multiplex PCR; the TCRdb copy retains only in-frame clones and omits some. This sample carries roughly 650,000 clones, about 96% of them seen once, and the ten largest clones take 0.095% to 0.13%. For this clone: Its specificity is not known.

This clonotype originated in a woman aged 25 to 39 in good health. The chain links TRBV15 to TRBJ2-3; 11 bases fit TRBD2. The sequenced sample was naive CD8+ T cells sorted from blood. The CDR3 region is CATSRGTSGFTDTQYF. DNA for the CDR3: TGTGCCACCAGCAGAGGGACTAGCGGGTTCACAGATACGCAGTATTTT.